This is a list of T cell receptor beta chains from one sample in a study of a mutant IDH1 vaccine in newly diagnosed glioma. These receptors' targets are unknown. The table came from immunoSEQ multiplex PCR; TCRdb's copy has only in-frame clones and leaves some out. The sample has about 40,000 clones, approximately 90% seen once. This specimen consisted of PBMCs, obtained from a glioma patient whose treatment included an IDH1 peptide vaccine. All receptors derive from a man aged 45-65 years with glioma. Both conserved end residues are part of each CDR3. D genes are given only for firm matches. The size field is filled for only some rows; it gives once, few, many or a size class.

J	V	D	size	DNA	CDR3
TRBJ2-5	TRBV5-1	-	-	TGCGCCAGCAGCTTGGCCAGGGACGAGACCCAGTACTTC	CASSLARDETQYF
TRBJ1-5	TRBV2	-	-	TGTGCCAGCAGTGAAGAGCGGCAGGGGCATAGCAATCAGCCCCAGCATTTT	CASSEERQGHSNQPQHF
TRBJ2-3	TRBV7-9	TRBD1	-	TGTGCCAGCAGCCCCCCGGGGGACAGGCGCACAGATACGCAGTATTTT	CASSPPGDRRTDTQYF
TRBJ2-2	TRBV27	-	-	TGTGCCAGCAGTCCCCGGAAGAACACCGGGGAGCTGTTTTTT	CASSPRKNTGELFF
TRBJ1-6	TRBV6-5	-	few	TGTGCCAGCAGTTACCGGGTCTCAAAAGTACCCCTCCACTTT	CASSYRVSKVPLHF
TRBJ1-2	TRBV10-1	-	-	TGCGCCAGCAGTGAGCGGTCGCCCGGGACTCAAACCTTC	CASSERSPGTQTF
TRBJ2-7	TRBV7-9	TRBD1	-	TGTGCCAGCAGCTGGCAGGGGGCGATGGACGAGCAGTACTTC	CASSWQGAMDEQYF
TRBJ1-1	TRBV11-2	-	-	TGTGCCAGCAGCTTAGATCAGAAGGGGGAAGCTTTCTTT	CASSLDQKGEAFF
TRBJ2-5	TRBV5-1	TRBD2	-	TGCGCCAGCACCCCGGGAGGGAGCGTCTCGGAGACCCAGTACTTC	CASTPGGSVSETQYF
TRBJ2-1	TRBV5-1	-	-	TGCGCCAGCGACCAGGGGGGAGGCAATGAGCAGTTCTTC	CASDQGGGNEQFF
TRBJ2-7	TRBV7-2	TRBD2	-	TGTGCCAGCAGCTCGATAGCGGGCTACGAGCAGTACTTC	CASSSIAGYEQYF
TRBJ1-3	TRBV7-2	-	-	TGTGCCAGCAGCTTAGGGCGGGCCTCTGGAAACACCATATATTTT	CASSLGRASGNTIYF
TRBJ1-1	TRBV4-1	TRBD1	-	TGCGCCAGCAGCCCCCGACAGGGGGCCACTGAAGCTTTCTTT	CASSPRQGATEAFF
TRBJ2-7	TRBV9	-	-	TGTGCCAGCAGCAGGGGTTGGGAGCAGTACTTC	CASSRGWEQYF
TRBJ1-2	TRBV2	-	-	TGTGCCAGCAGTGATGGCGGTTCGGGGGGCTACACCTTC	CASSDGGSGGYTF